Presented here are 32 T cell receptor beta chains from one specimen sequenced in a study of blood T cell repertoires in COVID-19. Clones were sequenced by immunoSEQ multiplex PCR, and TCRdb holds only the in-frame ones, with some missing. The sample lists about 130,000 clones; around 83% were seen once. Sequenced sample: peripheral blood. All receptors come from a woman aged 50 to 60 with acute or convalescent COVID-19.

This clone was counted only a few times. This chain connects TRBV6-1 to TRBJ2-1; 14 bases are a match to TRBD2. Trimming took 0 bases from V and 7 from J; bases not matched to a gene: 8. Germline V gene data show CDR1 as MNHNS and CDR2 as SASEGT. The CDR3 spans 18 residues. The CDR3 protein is CASSEAMTSGGVVNEQFF. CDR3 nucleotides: TGTGCCAGCAGTGAAGCGATGACTAGCGGGGGGGTCGTTAATGAGCAGTTCTTC.

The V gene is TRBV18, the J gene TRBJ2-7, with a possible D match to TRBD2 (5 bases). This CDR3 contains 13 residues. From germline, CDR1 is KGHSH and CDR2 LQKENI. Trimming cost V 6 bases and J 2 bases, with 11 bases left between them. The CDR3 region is CASSGIQTYEQYF. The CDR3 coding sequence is TGTGCCAGCTCCGGGATACAGACCTACGAGCAGTACTTC.

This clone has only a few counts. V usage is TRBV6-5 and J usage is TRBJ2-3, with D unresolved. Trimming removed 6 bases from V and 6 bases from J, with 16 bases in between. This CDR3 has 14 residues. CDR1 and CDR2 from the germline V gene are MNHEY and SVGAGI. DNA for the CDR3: TGTGCCAGCAGCTTAAAAAGCCCACGGGATACGCAGTATTTT. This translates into CASSLKSPRDTQYF.

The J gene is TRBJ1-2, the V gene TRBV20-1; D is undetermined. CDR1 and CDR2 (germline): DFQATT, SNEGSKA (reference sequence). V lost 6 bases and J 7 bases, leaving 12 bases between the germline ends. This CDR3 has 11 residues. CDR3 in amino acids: CSATPRGGYTF. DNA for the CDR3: TGCAGTGCCACACCACGGGGTGGCTACACCTTC.

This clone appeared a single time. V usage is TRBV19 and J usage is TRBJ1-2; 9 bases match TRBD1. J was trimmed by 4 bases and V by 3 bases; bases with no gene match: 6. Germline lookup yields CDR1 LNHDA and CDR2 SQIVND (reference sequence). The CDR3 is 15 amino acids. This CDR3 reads CASSIIKQGAYGYTF. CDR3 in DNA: TGTGCCAGTAGTATCATCAAACAGGGGGCCTATGGCTACACCTTC.

The CDR3 DNA is TGTGCCAGCAGCGTAGGGCCAGGCGGGGGGGACACCGGGGAGCTGTTTTTT. Protein product: CASSVGPGGGDTGELFF. The gene calls are TRBV9 and TRBJ2-2, with TRBD2 identical over 9 bases. J was trimmed by 3 bases and V by 0 bases; bases with no gene match: 6. This CDR3 is built from 17 residues. Germline V CDR1 and CDR2: SGDLS, YYNGEE.

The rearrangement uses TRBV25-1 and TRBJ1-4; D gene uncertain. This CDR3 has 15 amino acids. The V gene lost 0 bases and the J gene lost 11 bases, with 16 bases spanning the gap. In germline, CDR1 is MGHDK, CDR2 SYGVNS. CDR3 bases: TGTGCCAGCAGTGAATACTGGAGTCGGGGTGAGAAACTGTTTTTT. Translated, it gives CASSEYWSRGEKLFF. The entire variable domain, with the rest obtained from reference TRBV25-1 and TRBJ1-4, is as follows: EADIYQTPRYLVIGTGKKITLECSQTMGHDKMYWYQQDPGMELHLIHYSYGVNSTEKGDLSSESTVSRIRTEHFPLTLESARPSHTSQYLCASSEYWSRGEKLFFGSGTQLSVL.

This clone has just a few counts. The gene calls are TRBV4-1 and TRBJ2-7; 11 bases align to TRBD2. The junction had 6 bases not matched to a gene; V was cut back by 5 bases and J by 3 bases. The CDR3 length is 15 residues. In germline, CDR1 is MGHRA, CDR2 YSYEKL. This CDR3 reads CASSFGTSGNYEQYF. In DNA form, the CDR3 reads TGCGCCAGCAGCTTTGGGACTAGCGGTAACTACGAGCAGTACTTC.

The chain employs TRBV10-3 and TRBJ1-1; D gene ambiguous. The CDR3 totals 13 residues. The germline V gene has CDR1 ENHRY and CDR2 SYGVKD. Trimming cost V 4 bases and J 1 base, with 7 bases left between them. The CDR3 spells CAISAAGNTEAFF. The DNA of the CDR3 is TGTGCCATCAGTGCGGCGGGGAACACTGAAGCTTTCTTT.

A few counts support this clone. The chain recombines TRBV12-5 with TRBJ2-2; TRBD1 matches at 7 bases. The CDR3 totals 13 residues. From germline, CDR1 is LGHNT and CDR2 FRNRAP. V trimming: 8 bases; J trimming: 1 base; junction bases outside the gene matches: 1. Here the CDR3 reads CASHRGNTGELFF. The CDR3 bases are TGTGCTAGTCACAGGGGGAACACCGGGGAGCTGTTTTTT.

CDR3: CAWSPSYGGYTF. CDR3 sequence (DNA): TGTGCCTGGAGTCCTAGCTACGGAGGCTACACCTTC. The gene calls are TRBV30 and TRBJ1-2; D gene unclear. Trimming took off 2 bases at V and 8 bases at J, with 12 bases between the two ends. The CDR3 covers 12 residues. Germline V CDR1 and CDR2: GTSNPN, SVGIG (reference sequence).

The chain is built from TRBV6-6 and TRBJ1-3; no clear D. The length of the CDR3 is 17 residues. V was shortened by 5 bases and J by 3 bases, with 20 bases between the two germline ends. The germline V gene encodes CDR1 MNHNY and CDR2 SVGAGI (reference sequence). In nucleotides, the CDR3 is TGTGCCAGCAGTCCACGTCGAGCAGGTCGGGGTGGAAACACCATATATTTT. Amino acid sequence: CASSPRRAGRGGNTIYF.

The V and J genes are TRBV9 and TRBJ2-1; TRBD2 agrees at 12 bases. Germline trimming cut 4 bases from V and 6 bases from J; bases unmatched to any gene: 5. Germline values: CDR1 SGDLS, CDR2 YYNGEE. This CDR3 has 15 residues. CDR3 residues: CASSPGTSGSNEQFF. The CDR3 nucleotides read TGTGCCAGCAGCCCCGGGACTAGCGGGTCCAATGAGCAGTTCTTC.

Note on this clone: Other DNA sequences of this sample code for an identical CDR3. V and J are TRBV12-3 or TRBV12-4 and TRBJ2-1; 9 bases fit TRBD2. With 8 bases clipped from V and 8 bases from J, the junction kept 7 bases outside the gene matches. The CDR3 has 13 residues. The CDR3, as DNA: TGTGCCAGCCTTGCGGGAGGGCCCTATGAGCAGTTCTTC. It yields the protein CASLAGGPYEQFF.

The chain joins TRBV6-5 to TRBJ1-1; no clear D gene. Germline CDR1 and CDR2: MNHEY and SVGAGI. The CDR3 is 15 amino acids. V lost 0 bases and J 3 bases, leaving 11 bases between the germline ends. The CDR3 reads CASSYSRVRYTEAFF. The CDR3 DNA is TGTGCCAGCAGTTACTCGAGGGTGCGATACACTGAAGCTTTCTTT.

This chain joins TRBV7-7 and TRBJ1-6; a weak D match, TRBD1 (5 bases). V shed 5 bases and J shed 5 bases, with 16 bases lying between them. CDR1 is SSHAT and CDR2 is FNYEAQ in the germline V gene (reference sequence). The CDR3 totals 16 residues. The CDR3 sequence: CASSDRDRLDNSPLHF. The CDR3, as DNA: TGTGCCAGCAGCGACCGGGACCGACTAGATAATTCACCCCTCCACTTT.

Written as DNA, the CDR3 is TGCAGCGGACAACAGGGGCCGGGTGAAAAACTGTTTTTT. It codes for CSGQQGPGEKLFF. The rearrangement uses TRBV29-1 and TRBJ1-4, with TRBD1 matching over 7 bases. V shed 7 bases and J 7 bases; nucleotides not matched to a gene: 9. Germline V lookup: CDR1 SQVTM, CDR2 ANQGSEA. This CDR3 spans 13 amino acids.

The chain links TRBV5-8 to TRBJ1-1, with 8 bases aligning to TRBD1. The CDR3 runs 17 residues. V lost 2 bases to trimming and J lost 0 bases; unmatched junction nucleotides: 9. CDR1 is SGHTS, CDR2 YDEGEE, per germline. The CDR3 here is CASSFLGQGALNTEAFF. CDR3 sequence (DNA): TGTGCCAGCAGCTTCCTTGGTCAGGGGGCCTTGAACACTGAAGCTTTCTTT.

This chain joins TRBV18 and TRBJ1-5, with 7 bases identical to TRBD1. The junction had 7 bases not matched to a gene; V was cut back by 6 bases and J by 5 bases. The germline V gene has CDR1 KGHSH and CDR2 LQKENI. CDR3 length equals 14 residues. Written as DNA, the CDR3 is TGTGCCAGCTCCCTAGGGGGCAGGGATCAGCCCCAGCATTTT. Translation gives CASSLGGRDQPQHF.

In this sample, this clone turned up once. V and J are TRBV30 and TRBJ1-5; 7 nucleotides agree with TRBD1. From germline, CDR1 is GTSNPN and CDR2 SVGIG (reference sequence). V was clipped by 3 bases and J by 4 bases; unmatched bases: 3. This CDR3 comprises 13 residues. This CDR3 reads CAWSNRGNQPQHF. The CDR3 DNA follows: TGTGCCTGGAGCAACAGGGGAAATCAGCCCCAGCATTTT.

The DNA of the CDR3 is TGTGCCAGCAGTACAAGTACCGGGGAGCTGTTTTTT. Translated, it gives CASSTSTGELFF. The rearrangement links TRBV6-2 or TRBV6-3 to TRBJ2-2; D unresolved. With 5 bases removed from V and 5 bases from J, the gap between germline ends came to 6 bases. Germline CDR1 and CDR2: MNHEY and SVGEGT. This CDR3 region has 12 residues.

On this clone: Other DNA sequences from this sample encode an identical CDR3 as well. The DNA for the CDR3 is TGTGCCAGTAGTATACAGGGTTCCAATCAGCCCCAGCATTTT. Translating it yields CASSIQGSNQPQHF. The V gene is TRBV19, the J gene TRBJ1-5; possible D gene TRBD1, 5 bases. Germline V gene data show CDR1 as LNHDA and CDR2 as SQIVND (reference sequence). The CDR3 consists of 14 residues. V was cut by 2 bases and J by 3 bases, with 8 bases left in between.

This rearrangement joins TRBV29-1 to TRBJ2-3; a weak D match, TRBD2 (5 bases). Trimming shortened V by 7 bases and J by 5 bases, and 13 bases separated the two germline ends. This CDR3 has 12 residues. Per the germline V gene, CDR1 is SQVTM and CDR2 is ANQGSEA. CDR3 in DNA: TGCAGCGCCCGAAGAGGGTTAGATACGCAGTATTTT. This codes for CSARRGLDTQYF.

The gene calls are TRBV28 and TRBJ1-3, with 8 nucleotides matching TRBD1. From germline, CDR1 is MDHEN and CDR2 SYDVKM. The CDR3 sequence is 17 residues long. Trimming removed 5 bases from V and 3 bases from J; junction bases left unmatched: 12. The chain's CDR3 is CASSVYSGGLGGNTIYF. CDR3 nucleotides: TGTGCCAGCAGTGTCTACTCAGGGGGCTTAGGTGGAAACACCATATATTTT. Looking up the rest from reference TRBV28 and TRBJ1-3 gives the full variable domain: DVKVTQSSRYLVKRTGEKVFLECVQDMDHENMFWYRQDPGLGLRLIYFSYDVKMKEKGDIPEGYSVSREKKERFSLILESASTNQTSMYLCASSVYSGGLGGNTIYFGEGSWLTVV.

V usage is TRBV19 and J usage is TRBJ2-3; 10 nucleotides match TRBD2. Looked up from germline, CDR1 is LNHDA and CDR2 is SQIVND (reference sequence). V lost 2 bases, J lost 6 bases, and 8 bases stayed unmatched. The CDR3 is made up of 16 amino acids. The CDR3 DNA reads TGTGCCAGTAGTATATTCTATAGCGGGGGGCGGGATACGCAGTATTTT. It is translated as CASSIFYSGGRDTQYF.

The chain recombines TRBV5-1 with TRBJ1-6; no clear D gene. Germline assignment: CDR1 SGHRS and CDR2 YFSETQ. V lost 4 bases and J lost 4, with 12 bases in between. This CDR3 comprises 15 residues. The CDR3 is CASSAGSLYNSPLHF. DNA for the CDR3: TGCGCCAGCAGCGCCGGTTCCCTGTATAATTCACCCCTCCACTTT.

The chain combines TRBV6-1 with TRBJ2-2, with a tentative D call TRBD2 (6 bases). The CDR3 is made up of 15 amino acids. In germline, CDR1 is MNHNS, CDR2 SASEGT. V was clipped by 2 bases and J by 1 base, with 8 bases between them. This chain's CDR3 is CASSEIGRNTGELFF. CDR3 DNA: TGTGCCAGCAGTGAAATCGGGAGGAACACCGGGGAGCTGTTTTTT.

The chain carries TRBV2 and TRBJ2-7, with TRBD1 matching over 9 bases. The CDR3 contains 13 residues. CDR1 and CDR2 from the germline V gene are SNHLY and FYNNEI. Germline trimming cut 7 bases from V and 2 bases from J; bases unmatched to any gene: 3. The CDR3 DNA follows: TGTGCCAGCAAGGGGACAGGGACCTACGAGCAGTACTTC. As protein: CASKGTGTYEQYF.

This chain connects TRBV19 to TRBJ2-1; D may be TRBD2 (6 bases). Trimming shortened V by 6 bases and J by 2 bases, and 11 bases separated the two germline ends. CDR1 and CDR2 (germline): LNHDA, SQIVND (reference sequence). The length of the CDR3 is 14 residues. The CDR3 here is CASRGGTPYNEQFF. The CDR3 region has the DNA TGTGCCAGTAGGGGGGGAACACCCTACAATGAGCAGTTCTTC. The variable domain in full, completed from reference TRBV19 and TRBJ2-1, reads DGGITQSPKYLFRKEGQNVTLSCEQNLNHDAMYWYRQDPGQGLRLIYYSQIVNDFQKGDIAEGYSVSREKKESFPLTVTSAQKNPTAFYLCASRGGTPYNEQFFGPGTRLTVL.

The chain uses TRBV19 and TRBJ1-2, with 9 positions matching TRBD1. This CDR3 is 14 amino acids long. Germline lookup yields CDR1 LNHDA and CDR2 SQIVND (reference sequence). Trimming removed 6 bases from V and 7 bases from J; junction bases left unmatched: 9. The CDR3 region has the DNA TGTGCCAGTAGGGTTGGGGACAGGGTTCGTGGCTACACCTTC. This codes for CASRVGDRVRGYTF.

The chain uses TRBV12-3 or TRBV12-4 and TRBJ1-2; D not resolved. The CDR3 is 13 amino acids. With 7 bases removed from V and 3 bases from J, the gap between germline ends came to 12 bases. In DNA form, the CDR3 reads TGTGCCAGCAAACCGGAGGCGGACTATGGCTACACCTTC. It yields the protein CASKPEADYGYTF.

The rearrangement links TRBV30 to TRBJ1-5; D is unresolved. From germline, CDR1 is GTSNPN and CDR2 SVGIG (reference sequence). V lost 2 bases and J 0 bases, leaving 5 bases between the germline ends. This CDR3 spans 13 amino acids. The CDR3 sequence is CAWSLNSNQPQHF. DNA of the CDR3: TGTGCCTGGAGTCTTAATAGCAATCAGCCCCAGCATTTT.